These 5 T cell receptor beta chains share one sample of origin, sequenced in a study of blood T cell repertoires in COVID-19. Assay used: immunoSEQ multiplex PCR; TCRdb lists only in-frame clones, some missing. The table has around 150,000 clones, around four fifths seen once. The sequencing input was peripheral blood. The receptors come from a woman older than 75 with acute or convalescent COVID-19.

J is TRBJ2-1 and V is TRBV19, with 10 bases matching TRBD2. CDR3 length: 15 residues. Per germline, CDR1 LNHDA and CDR2 SQIVND (reference sequence). V gave up 2 bases and J gave up 6 bases; unmatched junction bases: 4. Here the CDR3 DNA reads TGTGCCAGTAGTATACTAGCGGGAGTAATCAATGAGCAGTTCTTC. This gives the protein CASSILAGVINEQFF.

This rearrangement joins TRBV2 to TRBJ2-3; a possible D gene is TRBD2 (5 bases). CDR1 and CDR2 from the germline V gene are SNHLY and FYNNEI. Trimming cost V 7 bases and J 2 bases, with 16 bases left between them. The CDR3 length is 15 residues. This CDR3 is CASTRGSGFTDTQYF. The CDR3 coding sequence is TGTGCCAGCACTCGAGGTTCGGGATTCACAGATACGCAGTATTTT. The variable domain in full, completed from reference TRBV2 and TRBJ2-3, reads EPEVTQTPSHQVTQMGQEVILRCVPISNHLYFYWYRQILGQKVEFLVSFYNNEISEKSEIFDDQFSVERPDGSNFTLKIRSTKLEDSAMYFCASTRGSGFTDTQYFGPGTRLTVL.

This clone appeared a few times. The genes are TRBV9 and TRBJ1-5, with unresolved D. Germline V gives CDR1 SGDLS, CDR2 YYNGEE. CDR3 length equals 14 residues. Trimming left V 0 bases short and J 4 bases short, with 8 bases between. The CDR3 sequence is CASSVGSGNQPQHF. As DNA, the CDR3 is TGTGCCAGCAGCGTAGGGTCAGGAAATCAGCCCCAGCATTTT.

The V gene is TRBV19, the J gene TRBJ2-7, with 8 bases fitting TRBD1. This CDR3 is 16 amino acids long. CDR1 and CDR2 from the germline V gene are LNHDA and SQIVND (reference sequence). V gave up 2 bases and J gave up 3 bases; unmatched junction bases: 9. The CDR3: CASSISSGQGGYEQYF. The CDR3 DNA is TGTGCCAGTAGTATAAGCTCTGGACAGGGAGGCTACGAGCAGTACTTC.

The chain joins TRBV7-2 to TRBJ2-7; 12 bases map to TRBD2. The germline CDR1 and CDR2 sequences are SGHTA and FQGNSA. Losses at the gene ends were 5 bases for V and 7 bases for J; bases not matched to a gene: 9. This CDR3 comprises 15 residues. CDR3 nucleotide sequence: TGTGCCAGCAGCCCAGGACTAGCGGGGAGCTGGGAGCAGTACTTC. It codes for CASSPGLAGSWEQYF.